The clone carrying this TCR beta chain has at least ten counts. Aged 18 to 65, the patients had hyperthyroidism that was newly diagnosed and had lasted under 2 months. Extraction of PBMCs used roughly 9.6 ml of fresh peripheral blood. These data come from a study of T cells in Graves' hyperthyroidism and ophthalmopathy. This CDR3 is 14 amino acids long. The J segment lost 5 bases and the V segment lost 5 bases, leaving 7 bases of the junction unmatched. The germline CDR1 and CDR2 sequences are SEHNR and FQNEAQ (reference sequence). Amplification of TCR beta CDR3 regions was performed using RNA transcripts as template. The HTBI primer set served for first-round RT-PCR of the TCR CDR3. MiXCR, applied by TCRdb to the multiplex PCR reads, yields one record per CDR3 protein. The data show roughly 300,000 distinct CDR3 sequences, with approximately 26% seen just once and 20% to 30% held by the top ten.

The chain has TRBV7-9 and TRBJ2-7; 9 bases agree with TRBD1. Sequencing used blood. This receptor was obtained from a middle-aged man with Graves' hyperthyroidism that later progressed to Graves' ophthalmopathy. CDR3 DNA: TGTGCCAGCAGCCACGCCGGGACAGGGAACGAGCAGTACTTC. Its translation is CASSHAGTGNEQYF.